This TCR beta chain was identified during a study of shared clonotypes between healthy human individuals (dated by TCRdb to the early 2020s). At the level of the whole study: Two women and a few men aged 18 to 49 years were included in the cohort. Per donor, three plates each were used for CD4 naive and CD4 memory, two for CD8 naive, and one for CD8 memory. To estimate repertoire size and how much clonotypes are shared between individuals, the study performed deep sequencing of blood TCR repertoires from a few healthy adults. To increase sequencing depth and limit assay-specific biases, different laboratories used diverse techniques to prepare libraries and sequence TCR repertoires. Between about 0.94 and 10 billion PBMCs per donor were obtained by leukapheresis.

For the CD8 naive samples, CD45RO-negative cells were positively selected for CCR7, yielding a CD45RA+CCR7+ population from which TemRA cells were excluded. Donors were healthy HIV-negative adults with no recently reported acute infections or vaccinations. All donors were Caucasian adults living in Nashville, Tennessee, USA. Blood was collected by leukapheresis, and PBMCs were isolated by Ficoll-Histopaque density gradient centrifugation and then cryopreserved in liquid nitrogen vapor phase. Analytical flow cytometry was used to check the purity and quantity of each magnetically sorted T cell population. From each sorted fraction, genomic DNA was isolated and quantified by UV absorbance on a Nanodrop 2000c. TCR CDR3 regions were amplified from genomic DNA by multiplex PCR using the deep immunoSEQ assay. Genomic DNA extracted from each cell subset was distributed evenly over all wells of several immunoSEQ 96-well plates, and each plate served as one replicate. For sorted subsets, roughly 200 ng of genomic DNA, equivalent to roughly 30,000 T cell genomes, went into each replicate PCR. The purified libraries were quantified using a Qubit 3.0 fluorometer, sized with a Bioanalyzer 2100, and then quantified again using the KAPA Library Quantification kit. Each immunoSEQ 96-well plate was sequenced on its own single-read 150-cycle Illumina NextSeq 550 flow cell. The original methods were these. Because the immunoSEQ output included only junctional sequences and no quality scores, the filtering could not be the same as the filtering used for full-length reads. To assign V/J genes and CDR3, sequences were annotated using PyIR, a Python wrapper for IgBLAST v1.9, with IMGT germline references. Reads were removed for weak V/J assignments (E-value above 1e-6), missing CDR3, stop codons, out-of-frame junctions, or ambiguous translated residues. A V3J clonotype was defined by an identical inferred V gene, J gene, and CDR3 amino acid sequence. The percentage overlap between two repertoires was calculated by dividing the number of shared unique clonotypes by the size of the smaller repertoire. Repertoire richness was assessed with RTK rarefaction, the Chao1 estimator, and Recon v2.1 estimates of unobserved clonotypes. Generation probabilities for all TCRbeta clonotypes obtained by the gDNA method from a handful of donors were computed using OLGA. Sourced from immuneACCESS, this table was stored by TCRdb with only in-frame sequences that have V and J called. A share of the clones is absent; for the studies checked, an unresolved V gene accounts for under half, and the remainder has no known explanation. V and J calls and clone size are given by that table; D and trimming were obtained from the DNA. Present in this sample are 1.5 million to 2.5 million clones, 85% to 95% of which were seen just once. Roughly 1% of the sample is held by the ten biggest clonotypes.

General conclusions and limits of the study: Sampling was restricted to blood, and TCR repertoires in tissues likely differ from the TCR repertoires found in blood. About 4.5% of naive CD4, roughly 3.5% of naive CD8, around 2.3% of memory CD4, and 0.4% of memory CD8 clonotypes were shared across a handful of donors. Based on pairwise subsampling, the degree of clonotype sharing among donors was expected to be affected by sequencing depth. Estimated clonotype richness was generally larger for naive than for memory subsets. Compared with non-shared clonotypes, clonotypes shared by all four sorted-subset donors had higher generation probabilities. The genetic and exposure-history diversity represented was limited by the small number of donors. Incomplete sequencing was indicated by rarefaction of sorted-subset datasets, despite the large sequencing depth.

As encoded in the germline V gene, CDR1 is SGDLS while CDR2 is YYNGEE. The CDR3 runs 14 amino acids, cysteine and phenylalanine included. Only the CDR3 DNA stays, 42 bases, in frame from base 1. Trimming takes 0 bases from V and 7 bases from J, and the germline ends sit 11 bases apart. As to this clone: The antigen it recognizes is unknown. The record has no base qualities; no much larger clone is one base away.

This chain joins TRBV9 to TRBJ2-1; TRBD2 is a possible D gene, resting on 6 matching bases. This sequence was found in a man aged 18 to 35 in good health. The sample comprised naive CD8+ T cells sorted from blood. In the paper's terms, the cell subset or site label means: CD45RA+CCR7+. For the CDR3, the sequence is CASSVVGSGNEQFF. In nucleotides, the sequence is TGTGCCAGCAGCGTAGTCGGTAGCGGAAATGAGCAGTTCTTC.